The T cell receptor beta chain under discussion was sequenced for a study of human T cells and chemical hapten exposure. The CDR3 spans 15 residues. In germline, CDR1 is SGDLS, CDR2 YYNGEE. Germline trimming cut 2 bases from V and 5 bases from J; bases unmatched to any gene: 6. TCRdb passed the RACE reads through MiXCR, listing each CDR3 protein once. The sample lists under 450,000 distinct CDR3 sequences; roughly 4.8% were seen once. Time point of the sample: patch test 1, 2 weeks after DPC sensitization. This sample's treatment: therapeutic diphenylcyclopropenone sensitization with weekly scalp DPC. Drawing of blood took place ahead of applying each patch test.

The sample in question was whole blood, obtained in connection with sensitization to the hapten diphenylcyclopropenone (DPC). This TCR was recovered from a woman between 45 and 60 years old with alopecia areata. Some clones in this sample may be carry-over from other donors' samples. The chain couples TRBV9 to TRBJ2-3, with TRBD2 matching 9 bases. The CDR3 protein is CASSVGLAMGDTQYF. For the CDR3, the DNA is TGTGCCAGCAGCGTGGGACTAGCAATGGGAGATACGCAGTATTTT.